These 17 T cell receptor beta chains were all obtained from the same sample, sequenced in a study of OX40 agonist ivuxolimab in advanced cancers. Generated by immunoSEQ multiplex PCR, the TCRdb table keeps only in-frame clones and is missing some. Among more than 45,000 clones listed, roughly nine tenths were seen once. Here the sequenced sample was CD4+ or CD8+ T cells sorted from blood, taken in a trial of the OX40 agonist ivuxolimab. All receptors derive from an adult with an advanced solid tumor such as melanoma, head and neck, liver or kidney cancer.

This CDR3 reads CASSFLKNYGYTF. CDR3 in DNA: TGTGCCAGCAGTTTTCTGAAGAACTATGGCTACACCTTC. The chain couples TRBV28 to TRBJ1-2, with D unresolved. CDR3 length: 13 residues. Trimming removed 3 bases from V and 2 bases from J, with 7 bases in between. Germline loops: CDR1 MDHEN, CDR2 SYDVKM.

The CDR3 bases are TGTGCCAGCAGCTTACTTGGATTCATACGGGGAAGTAAGCCCCAGCATTTT. The encoded protein is CASSLLGFIRGSKPQHF. The chain has TRBV7-3 and TRBJ1-5; D is ambiguous. CDR1 is SGHTA, CDR2 FQGTGA, per germline. Between the trimmed V and J ends, which lost 2 bases and 8 bases, there was a span of 22 bases. There are 17 residues in the CDR3.

This clone was detected only once. This chain connects TRBV25-1 to TRBJ2-3; the D is unclear. This CDR3 contains 11 residues. V was clipped by 11 bases and J by 7 bases, with 13 bases between them. CDR1 MGHDK and CDR2 SYGVNS come from the germline V gene. CDR3 sequence: CAHDEVNTQYF. In DNA form, the CDR3 reads TGTGCCCATGATGAGGTCAATACGCAGTATTTT.

This chain connects TRBV4-3 to TRBJ1-2; D not resolved. This CDR3 comprises 12 residues. Per the germline V gene, CDR1 is LGHNA and CDR2 is YSLEER. V was cut by 1 base and J by 8 bases, with 8 bases left in between. The CDR3: CASSQGGGGYTF. The CDR3 nucleotides are TGCGCCAGCAGCCAAGGAGGTGGAGGCTACACCTTC.

This rearrangement joins TRBV5-4 to TRBJ2-1, with TRBD1 matching over 7 bases. J was trimmed by 6 bases and V by 4 bases; bases with no gene match: 7. The CDR3 is 14 amino acids. CDR1 SGHNT and CDR2 YYREEE come from the germline V gene (reference sequence). CDR3 sequence reads: CASSHRGAVNEQFF. The CDR3 bases are TGTGCCAGCAGCCACAGGGGTGCGGTCAATGAGCAGTTCTTC.

The chain joins TRBV27 to TRBJ2-1, with 9 bases that match TRBD2. V shed 1 base, J shed 10 bases, and the junction held 11 bases outside the gene matches. The CDR3 is made up of 16 amino acids. Germline V gene data show CDR1 as MNHEY and CDR2 as SMNVEV (reference sequence). The DNA for the CDR3 is TGTGCCAGCAGTTTATTGGACGGAGCGGGAGGTTGGGAGCAGTTCTTC. This gives the protein CASSLLDGAGGWEQFF.

The sample holds one count of this clone. The chain joins TRBV2 to TRBJ1-4, with D possibly TRBD1 on 6 matching bases. V gave up 10 bases and J gave up 8 bases, with 17 bases separating them. In germline, CDR1 is SNHLY, CDR2 FYNNEI. The length of the CDR3 is 13 residues. The DNA of the CDR3 is TGTGCCACCTCAGGGGACGGGCAGGAAAAACTGTTTTTT. This gives the protein CATSGDGQEKLFF.

The count of this clone is one. This chain uses TRBV7-9 with TRBJ2-3, with TRBD2 matching 8 bases. With 5 bases clipped from V and 5 bases from J, the junction kept 12 bases outside the gene matches. The CDR3 covers 16 residues. The germline V gene has CDR1 SEHNR and CDR2 FQNEAQ (reference sequence). The CDR3 here is CASSRSAAGVGDTQYF. CDR3 DNA: TGTGCCAGCAGCCGAAGTGCAGCGGGAGTGGGAGATACGCAGTATTTT. The full variable domain, with the rest looked up from reference TRBV7-9 and TRBJ2-3, is DTGVSQNPRHKITKRGQNVTFRCDPISEHNRLYWYRQTLGQGPEFLTYFQNEAQLEKSRLLSDRFSAERPKGSFSTLEIQRTEQGDSAMYLCASSRSAAGVGDTQYFGPGTRLTVL.

This clone was counted once. The chain has TRBV28 and TRBJ2-3; D perhaps matches TRBD2 (5 bases). The ends were cut back, 1 base at V and 0 bases at J, with 11 bases in the middle. This CDR3 comprises 16 residues. CDR1 and CDR2 from the germline V gene are MDHEN and SYDVKM. The DNA of the CDR3 is TGTGCCAGCAGTTTATTCGAGGGAGTTAGCACAGATACGCAGTATTTT. Translating it yields CASSLFEGVSTDTQYF.

The DNA of the CDR3 is TGCGCCAGCAGCCAAGGAAGGAGGGTAGGCACTGAAGCTTTCTTT. This codes for CASSQGRRVGTEAFF. The V gene is TRBV4-3, the J gene TRBJ1-1; D uncertain. The germline V and J ends were trimmed by 1 base and 4 bases, with 13 bases remaining between them. The CDR3 runs 15 residues. Germline V gives CDR1 LGHNA, CDR2 YSLEER.

The genes are TRBV27 and TRBJ2-1; D is unclear. The V end was cut by 6 bases, the J end by 0 bases, with 6 bases between. There are 13 residues in the CDR3. Germline V lookup: CDR1 MNHEY, CDR2 SMNVEV (reference sequence). The CDR3 reads CASRQSSYNEQFF. For the CDR3, the DNA is TGTGCCAGCAGACAGAGCTCCTACAATGAGCAGTTCTTC.

Comment on this clone: The germline gene is not matched at one end of the junction; a read error may be the cause. The J gene is TRBJ2-7, the V gene TRBV7-9; no clear D. The CDR3 length is 13 residues. Germline CDR1 and CDR2: SEHNR and FQNEAQ (reference sequence). In DNA, the CDR3 is TGTGCCAGCAGCCCTACTACCTCCAACGAGCAGTACTTC. Its protein product is CASSPTTSNEQYF.

The CDR3 reads CASSYFSSGSYEQYF. The CDR3 DNA reads as TGTGCCAGCAGTTACTTCTCTAGCGGGAGCTACGAGCAGTACTTC. The rearrangement uses TRBV6-5 and TRBJ2-7; the match to TRBD2 covers 10 bases. The CDR3 is made up of 15 amino acids. Germline CDR1 reads MNHEY; CDR2 reads SVGAGI. V shed 1 base, J shed 3 bases, and the junction held 3 bases outside the gene matches.

The V gene is TRBV2, the J gene TRBJ2-7; D ambiguous. Trimming took 9 bases from V and 3 from J, leaving 12 bases between them. Per germline, CDR1 SNHLY and CDR2 FYNNEI. This CDR3 has 12 residues. CDR3 sequence (DNA): TGTGCCAGTGGTGGGATGAGCTACGAGCAGTACTTC. This encodes CASGGMSYEQYF.

This rearrangement joins TRBV19 to TRBJ1-1; D not certain. With 3 bases removed from V and 5 bases from J, the gap between germline ends came to 10 bases. The CDR3 is 13 amino acids. Germline V CDR1 and CDR2: LNHDA, SQIVND (reference sequence). The CDR3 sequence: CASSISAGTEAFF. In DNA form, the CDR3 reads TGTGCCAGTAGTATCAGCGCGGGGACTGAAGCTTTCTTT.

J is TRBJ2-1 and V is TRBV30, with 13 bases aligning to TRBD2. The J segment lost 8 bases and the V segment lost 2 bases, leaving 6 bases of the junction unmatched. CDR1 and CDR2 from the germline V gene are GTSNPN and SVGIG (reference sequence). The CDR3 extends over 15 amino acids. DNA of the CDR3: TGTGCCTGGAGTCCTACTAGCGGGAGGGCCTATGAGCAGTTCTTC. This gives the protein CAWSPTSGRAYEQFF.

This clone showed up just once. The chain links TRBV27 to TRBJ2-1; D call uncertain. The CDR3 consists of 13 residues. Germline V gene data show CDR1 as MNHEY and CDR2 as SMNVEV (reference sequence). Between the trimmed V and J ends, which lost 7 bases and 5 bases, there was a span of 12 bases. The CDR3 sequence is CASNPVANNEQFF. As DNA, the CDR3 is TGTGCCAGCAACCCGGTCGCTAACAATGAGCAGTTCTTC.